Each of the 20 T cell receptor beta chains below was sequenced from the same sample in a study of cytomegalovirus exposure and HLA in healthy donors. The PCR employed 60 Vbeta primers together with 13 Jbeta primers. Here immunoSEQ multiplex PCR was the method, and the copy in TCRdb shows in-frame clones only, minus some. The sample gives 75,000 to 100,000 clones, approximately 64% of which show up once; under 4% is in the top ten. The source material was PBMCs. The receptors shown here come from a man in his 60s in good health and CMV-seronegative.

The chain is built from TRBV4-1 and TRBJ1-2, with D unclear. V gave up 1 base and J gave up 8 bases, with 14 bases separating them. This CDR3 comprises 14 residues. Germline V gene sequence: CDR1 MGHRA, CDR2 YSYEKL. CDR3 region: CASSQGSGWAGYTF. CDR3 DNA: TGCGCCAGCAGCCAAGGGTCCGGATGGGCCGGCTACACCTTC.

In its sample, this clone was seen a few times. The CDR3 nucleotides read TGTGCCAGCAGCCGCCTTAGCGGGGGGGCCCATGAGCAGTTCTTC. Its translation is CASSRLSGGAHEQFF. The chain has TRBV6-5 and TRBJ2-1; 11 bases are shared with TRBD2. The CDR3 is made up of 15 amino acids. Trimming took 6 bases from V and 8 from J; bases not matched to a gene: 9. Germline assignment: CDR1 MNHEY and CDR2 SVGAGI.

The rearrangement uses TRBV28 and TRBJ1-2; weak D call: TRBD1 (5 bases). This CDR3 region has 14 residues. Per the germline V gene, CDR1 is MDHEN and CDR2 is SYDVKM. Trimming removed 5 bases at V and 3 bases at J, with 13 bases between. CDR3 coding DNA: TGTGCCAGCAGTACGGGGGGTGCGTACTATGGCTACACCTTC. Translating gives CASSTGGAYYGYTF.

The sample holds a few counts of this clone. The V gene is TRBV14, the J gene TRBJ1-1; 7 positions agree with TRBD1. Germline lookup yields CDR1 SGHDN and CDR2 FVKESK. The CDR3 length is 16 residues. V shed 2 bases, J shed 2 bases, and the junction held 8 bases outside the gene matches. In DNA form, the CDR3 reads TGTGCCAGCAGCCAAAAGTTCAGGGGGACCAACACTGAAGCTTTCTTT. Amino acid sequence: CASSQKFRGTNTEAFF.

This clone was detected only a few times. V usage is TRBV9 and J usage is TRBJ2-5, with D unclear. The J call is uncertain, as TRBJ2-7 better fits the DNA end. This CDR3 has 12 amino acids. Germline values: CDR1 SGDLS, CDR2 YYNGEE. CDR3 amino acids: CASSVFDYEQYF. The CDR3, as DNA: TGTGCCAGCAGCGTATTCGACTACGAGCAGTACTTC.

A single count supports this clone. The chain links TRBV4-2 to TRBJ2-2; D perhaps matches TRBD1 (6 bases). CDR1 is LGHNA, CDR2 YNFKEQ, per germline. The CDR3 is made up of 17 amino acids. V dropped 4 bases and J dropped 7 bases, with 22 bases sitting between them. CDR3 loop: CASSLPGVGAEDGELFF. The CDR3 DNA is TGTGCCAGCAGCCTCCCTGGGGTGGGGGCTGAGGACGGGGAGCTGTTTTTT.

V is TRBV5-1 and J is TRBJ2-7; D is perhaps TRBD2 (7 bases). V was clipped by 4 bases and J by 1 base, with 15 bases between them. Germline V gene lookup returns CDR1 SGHRS and CDR2 YFSETQ. CDR3 size: 15 residues. The DNA of the CDR3 is TGCGCCAGCAGCCGGTCGGGGGGCGGATCCTACGAGCAGTACTTC. This translates into CASSRSGGGSYEQYF.

The gene calls are TRBV10-1 and TRBJ2-1; 10 bases line up with TRBD2. V shed 4 bases, J shed 3 bases, and the junction held 6 bases outside the gene matches. CDR1 is WNHNN, CDR2 SYGVQD, per germline (reference sequence). This CDR3 contains 16 residues. CDR3 DNA: TGCGCCAGCAGTGGCCTAACTAGCGGGAACTACAATGAGCAGTTCTTC. It encodes CASSGLTSGNYNEQFF.

The chain has TRBV6-1 and TRBJ1-6; D remains ambiguous. The CDR3 spans 13 residues. Trimming removed 7 bases from V and 6 bases from J, with 10 bases in between. Germline V CDR1 and CDR2: MNHNS, SASEGT. The CDR3 spells CASTPGTNSPLHF. The CDR3 bases are TGTGCCAGCACCCCAGGCACTAATTCACCCCTCCACTTT.

V and J are TRBV11-2 and TRBJ2-2; D call uncertain. Deletions cut 4 bases from V and 0 bases from J, with 12 bases between. The CDR3 covers 16 residues. Germline V gene lookup returns CDR1 SGHAT and CDR2 FQNNGV. The CDR3 region has the DNA TGTGCCAGCAGCTGGCCTCGAACCGCGAACACCGGGGAGCTGTTTTTT. Protein: CASSWPRTANTGELFF.

The chain couples TRBV11-3 to TRBJ2-3; the match to TRBD2 covers 7 bases. CDR3 length: 14 amino acids. CDR1 is SGHNT, CDR2 YENEEA, per germline. With 0 bases clipped from V and 4 bases from J, the junction kept 1 base outside the gene matches. CDR3 DNA: TGTGCCAGCAGCTTAGAGCGGGGGTCAGATACGCAGTATTTT. It is translated as CASSLERGSDTQYF.

The rearrangement uses TRBV6-5 and TRBJ2-5, with D possibly TRBD2 on 6 matching bases. The J call is uncertain, as TRBJ2-7 better fits the DNA end. The length of the CDR3 is 14 residues. Germline V gene sequence: CDR1 MNHEY, CDR2 SVGAGI. CDR3 amino acids: CASSQPGLDYEQYF. The CDR3 DNA reads as TGTGCCAGCAGTCAACCGGGACTCGACTACGAGCAGTACTTC.

J is TRBJ1-5 and V is TRBV6-5; 7 bases map to TRBD1. This CDR3 contains 14 residues. V gave up 6 bases and J gave up 4 bases; unmatched junction bases: 6. Per the germline V gene, CDR1 is MNHEY and CDR2 is SVGAGI. The CDR3 DNA follows: TGTGCCAGCAGCCCGACAGGGTCAAATCAGCCCCAGCATTTT. Translated: CASSPTGSNQPQHF.

This clone was observed a handful of times. The chain employs TRBV5-6 and TRBJ2-1, with D possibly matching TRBD2 (5 bases). The CDR3 length is 16 residues. Germline values: CDR1 SGHDT, CDR2 YYEEEE. The V end lost 2 bases, the J end lost 0 bases, and 12 bases lay between the germline ends. The DNA of the CDR3 is TGTGCCAGCAGCTTTACTAGAGTTAGCTCCTACAATGAGCAGTTCTTC. The encoded protein is CASSFTRVSSYNEQFF. Full variable domain (missing parts from reference TRBV5-6 and TRBJ2-1): DAGVTQSPTHLIKTRGQQVTLRCSPKSGHDTVSWYQQALGQGPQFIFQYYEEEERQRGNFPDRFSGHQFPNYSSELNVNALLLGDSALYLCASSFTRVSSYNEQFFGPGTRLTVL.

The J gene is TRBJ1-1, the V gene TRBV28; D is perhaps TRBD1 (5 bases). CDR1 and CDR2 (germline): MDHEN, SYDVKM. This CDR3 has 13 amino acids. Trimming cost V 2 bases and J 5 bases, with 9 bases left between them. In nucleotides, the CDR3 is TGTGCCAGCAGTTTACACAGGCTGACTGAAGCTTTCTTT. Amino acids: CASSLHRLTEAFF. Filled out from reference TRBV28 and TRBJ1-1, the complete variable domain reads DVKVTQSSRYLVKRTGEKVFLECVQDMDHENMFWYRQDPGLGLRLIYFSYDVKMKEKGDIPEGYSVSREKKERFSLILESASTNQTSMYLCASSLHRLTEAFFGQGTRLTVV.

This clone was seen a handful of times. The rearrangement uses TRBV5-6 and TRBJ1-1, with D possibly being TRBD1 (6 bases). The CDR3 spans 15 residues. CDR1 and CDR2 from the germline V gene are SGHDT and YYEEEE. Trimming shortened V by 7 bases and J by 5 bases, and 21 bases separated the two germline ends. Here the CDR3 reads CASLGDKGTGTEAFF. Written as DNA, the CDR3 is TGTGCCAGCTTGGGGGACAAGGGGACGGGGACTGAAGCTTTCTTT.

The J gene is TRBJ2-7, the V gene TRBV6-5, with 9 bases aligning to TRBD1. The CDR3 runs 15 residues. Germline loops: CDR1 MNHEY, CDR2 SVGAGI. With 2 bases clipped from V and 1 base from J, the junction kept 3 bases outside the gene matches. The CDR3, as DNA: TGTGCCAGCAGTTACATCGGACAGGGGTCCTACGAGCAGTACTTC. Encoded protein: CASSYIGQGSYEQYF.

This chain links TRBV5-4 with TRBJ2-1, with D perhaps matching TRBD1 (6 bases). V was clipped by 4 bases and J by 3 bases, with 14 bases between them. The CDR3 length is 15 residues. Germline values: CDR1 SGHNT, CDR2 YYREEE (reference sequence). CDR3 bases: TGTGCCAGCAGCCCCGTCGGACAGAACTACAATGAGCAGTTCTTC. It translates to CASSPVGQNYNEQFF.

The rearrangement links TRBV7-3 to TRBJ1-2, with unresolved D. CDR1 and CDR2 from the germline V gene are SGHTA and FQGTGA. Trimming left V 2 bases short and J 6 bases short, with 10 bases between. The CDR3 has 13 amino acids. The CDR3 loop reads CASSLGGRDGYTF. In DNA, the CDR3 is TGTGCCAGCAGCTTAGGTGGTCGGGATGGCTACACCTTC.

The chain links TRBV11-2 to TRBJ1-1; the D is unclear. V lost 3 bases and J 4 bases, leaving 9 bases between the germline ends. From germline, CDR1 is SGHAT and CDR2 FQNNGV. The CDR3 is made up of 13 amino acids. The CDR3 sequence: CASSFEESTEAFF. CDR3 coding DNA: TGTGCCAGCAGCTTTGAAGAGAGCACTGAAGCTTTCTTT.